This entry describes one TCR beta chain. In germline, CDR1 is LNHNV, CDR2 YYDKDF (reference sequence). V was pared by 3 bases and J by 4 bases, with 3 bases of the junction left unmatched. This CDR3 is 14 amino acids long. Authors' methods: Cell counts per sample came from amplifying reference gene primers. TCRdb's copy holds only in-frame clones and misses some; the assay was immunoSEQ multiplex PCR. V, J and clone size derive from that table, while D and trimming were established from the DNA sequence. Here the sample spans approximately 50,000 clones, 75% to 90% being singletons. The record originates from a study of blood T cell repertoires in COVID-19. Across the study: The cDNA or gDNA used as material had been derived from T cells, B-cell-depleted T cells, or PBMCs.

The gene calls are TRBV15 and TRBJ1-1; TRBD1 matches at 9 bases. Specimen: peripheral blood. This sequence originates from a human donor in a cohort sampled during active COVID-19. The CDR3 is CATSRGQGATEAFF. CDR3 nucleotides: TGTGCCACCAGCAGGGGACAGGGAGCCACTGAAGCTTTCTTT. The entire variable domain, with the rest obtained from reference TRBV15 and TRBJ1-1, is as follows: DAMVIQNPRYQVTQFGKPVTLSCSQTLNHNVMYWYQQKSSQAPKLLFHYYDKDFNNEADTPDNFQSRRPNTSFCFLDIRSPGLGDTAMYLCATSRGQGATEAFFGQGTRLTVV.